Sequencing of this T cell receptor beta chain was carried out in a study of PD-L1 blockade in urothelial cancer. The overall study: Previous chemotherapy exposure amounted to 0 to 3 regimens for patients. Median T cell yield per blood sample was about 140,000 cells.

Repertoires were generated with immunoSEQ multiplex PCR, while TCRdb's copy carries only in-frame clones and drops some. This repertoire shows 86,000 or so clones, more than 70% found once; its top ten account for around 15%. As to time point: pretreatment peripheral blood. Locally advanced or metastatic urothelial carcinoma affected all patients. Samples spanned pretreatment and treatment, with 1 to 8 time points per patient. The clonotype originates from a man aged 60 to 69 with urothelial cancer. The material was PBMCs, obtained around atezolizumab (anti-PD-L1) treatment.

The CDR3 sequence is CAISPGQGIDTQYF. Here the CDR3 DNA reads TGTGCCATCAGTCCGGGACAGGGTATAGATACGCAGTATTTT. The J gene is TRBJ2-3, the V gene TRBV10-3, with TRBD1 identical over 9 bases. The germline V gene has CDR1 ENHRY and CDR2 SYGVKD. Losses at the gene ends were 5 bases for V and 5 bases for J; bases not matched to a gene: 5. The CDR3 spans 14 residues.